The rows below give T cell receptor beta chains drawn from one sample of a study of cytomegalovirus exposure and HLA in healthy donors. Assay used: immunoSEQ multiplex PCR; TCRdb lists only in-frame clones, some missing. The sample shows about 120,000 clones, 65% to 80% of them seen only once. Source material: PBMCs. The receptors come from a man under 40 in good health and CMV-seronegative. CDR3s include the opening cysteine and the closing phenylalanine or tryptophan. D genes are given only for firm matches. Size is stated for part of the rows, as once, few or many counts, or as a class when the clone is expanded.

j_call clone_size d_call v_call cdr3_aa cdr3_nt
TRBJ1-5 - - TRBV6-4 CASSGIPNQPQHF TGTGCCAGCAGTGGTATTCCCAATCAGCCCCAGCATTTT
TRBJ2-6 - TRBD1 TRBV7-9 CASSKRTGVFGANVLTF TGTGCCAGCAGCAAAAGGACAGGGGTTTTTGGGGCCAACGTCCTGACTTTC
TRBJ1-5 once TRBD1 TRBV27 CASSRTGNSNQPQHF TGTGCCAGCAGCCGGACAGGGAATAGCAATCAGCCCCAGCATTTT
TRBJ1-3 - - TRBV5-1 CASSSSRGVQSGNTIYF TGCGCCAGCAGCTCCTCACGGGGGGTCCAATCTGGAAACACCATATATTTT
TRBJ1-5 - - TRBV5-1 CASSLSPPGDSNQPQHF TGCGCCAGCAGCTTAAGCCCCCCGGGGGATAGCAATCAGCCCCAGCATTTT
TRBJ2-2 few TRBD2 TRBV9 CASEGRGLTGELFF TGTGCCAGCGAGGGGAGGGGACTTACCGGGGAGCTGTTTTTT
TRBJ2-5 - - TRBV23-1 CASSQSGGRTGPGRETQYF TGCGCCAGCAGTCAATCGGGGGGAAGGACAGGTCCCGGAAGGGAGACCCAGTACTTC
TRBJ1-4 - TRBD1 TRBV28 CASSSRTGGSEKLFF TGTGCCAGCAGTTCAAGGACAGGGGGGAGTGAAAAACTGTTTTTT
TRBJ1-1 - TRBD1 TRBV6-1 CASRVRWTGDTEAFF TGTGCCAGCAGGGTTCGATGGACAGGGGACACTGAAGCTTTCTTT
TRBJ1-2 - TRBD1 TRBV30 CAWSVQGGYGYTF TGTGCCTGGAGTGTACAGGGGGGCTATGGCTACACCTTC
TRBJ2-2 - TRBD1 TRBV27 CASSLSSTGVTGELFF TGTGCCAGCAGTTTATCGAGCACAGGGGTTACCGGGGAGCTGTTTTTT
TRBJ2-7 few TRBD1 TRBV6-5 CASSLRDRGLSEQYF TGTGCCAGCAGCTTACGGGACAGGGGACTCAGCGAGCAGTACTTC
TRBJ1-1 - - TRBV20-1 CSALDLSRAFF TGCAGTGCTCTCGATCTCTCGAGGGCTTTCTTT
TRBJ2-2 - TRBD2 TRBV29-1 CSVESGGNTGELFF TGCAGCGTTGAAAGCGGGGGGAACACCGGGGAGCTGTTTTTT
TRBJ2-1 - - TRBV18 CASSPRTPWDEQFF TGTGCCAGCTCACCTAGGACTCCCTGGGATGAGCAGTTCTTC
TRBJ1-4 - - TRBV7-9 CASSSQVPVTNEKLFF TGTGCCAGCAGCTCACAGGTGCCAGTGACTAATGAAAAACTGTTTTTT
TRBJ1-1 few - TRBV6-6 CASSPWNTEAFF TGTGCCAGCAGCCCATGGAACACTGAAGCTTTCTTT
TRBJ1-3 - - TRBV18 CASSPIRVMSSGNTIYF TGTGCCAGCTCGCCGATCAGGGTAATGTCCTCTGGAAACACCATATATTTT
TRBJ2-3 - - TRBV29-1 CSPLIRDTQYF TGCAGCCCACTTATCAGGGATACGCAGTATTTT
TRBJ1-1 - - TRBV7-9 CASNPDTKNTEAFF TGTGCCAGCAATCCGGACACGAAGAACACTGAAGCTTTCTTT
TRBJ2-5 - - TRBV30 CAWSAPGEGFGPETETQYF TGTGCCTGGAGTGCCCCGGGCGAGGGATTCGGGCCCGAGACAGAGACCCAGTACTTC
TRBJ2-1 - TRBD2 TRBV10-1 CASSESGGPLEQFF TGCGCCAGCAGTGAGTCGGGAGGGCCCCTTGAGCAGTTCTTC
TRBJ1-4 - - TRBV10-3 CAISASTDREKLFF TGTGCCATCAGTGCATCCACCGATAGAGAAAAACTGTTTTTT
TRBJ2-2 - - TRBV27 CASSSRLDGSRGELFF TGTGCCAGCAGTTCCCGACTAGATGGATCTAGAGGGGAGCTGTTTTTT
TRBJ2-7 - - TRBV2 CASRRTSSYEQYF TGTGCCAGCAGGCGGACATCCTCCTACGAGCAGTACTTC
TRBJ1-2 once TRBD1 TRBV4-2 CASSPGQGALVYGYTF TGTGCCAGCAGCCCTGGACAGGGGGCACTTGTTTATGGCTACACCTTC
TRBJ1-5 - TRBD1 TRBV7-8 CATQTGTGDGPQHF TGTGCCACCCAGACCGGGACAGGGGATGGGCCCCAGCATTTT
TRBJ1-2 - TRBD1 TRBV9 CASSVGQGVNYGYTF TGTGCCAGCAGCGTAGGTCAGGGGGTTAACTATGGCTACACCTTC
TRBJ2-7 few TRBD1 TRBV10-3 CAINQGQGAYEQYF TGTGCCATCAATCAGGGACAGGGTGCCTACGAGCAGTACTTC
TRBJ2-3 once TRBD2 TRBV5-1 CASRIAGTSTDTQYF TGCGCCAGCAGAATAGCGGGGACTAGCACAGATACGCAGTATTTT
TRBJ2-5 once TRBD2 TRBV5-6 CASSFERGQAQETQYF TGTGCCAGCAGCTTTGAGCGGGGGCAGGCCCAAGAGACCCAGTACTTC
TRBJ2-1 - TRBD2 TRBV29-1 CSVGAAGGSYNEQFF TGCAGCGTGGGGGCAGCGGGAGGGTCCTACAATGAGCAGTTCTTC
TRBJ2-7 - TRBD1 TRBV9 CASSIQGGRTGIYEQYF TGTGCCAGCAGCATACAGGGGGGCCGGACAGGGATCTACGAGCAGTACTTC
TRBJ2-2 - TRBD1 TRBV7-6 CASTEDRGRTGELFF TGTGCCAGCACCGAAGACAGGGGGCGCACCGGGGAGCTGTTTTTT
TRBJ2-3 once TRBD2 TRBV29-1 CSVVSGGEAQYF TGCAGCGTTGTATCGGGGGGGGAGGCGCAGTATTTT
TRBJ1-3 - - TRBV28 CASLSGGNLGNTIYF TGTGCCAGCCTCTCAGGAGGGAACCTGGGTAACACCATATATTTT
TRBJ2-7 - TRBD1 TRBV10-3 CAISELGQGASEQYF TGTGCCATCAGTGAGCTGGGACAGGGGGCGTCCGAGCAGTACTTC
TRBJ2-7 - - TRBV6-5 CASSYSRVRHEQYF TGTGCCAGCAGTTATAGCAGGGTGCGGCACGAGCAGTACTTC
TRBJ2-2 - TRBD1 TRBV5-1 CASSRDSSGELFF TGCGCCAGCAGCAGGGACAGTTCCGGGGAGCTGTTTTTT
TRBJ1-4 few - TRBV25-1 CASSDSVLNEKLFF TGTGCCAGCAGTGATTCGGTCCTTAATGAAAAACTGTTTTTT
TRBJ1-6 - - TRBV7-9 CASSLTELYNSPLHF TGTGCCAGCAGCTTAACAGAATTGTATAATTCACCCCTCCACTTT
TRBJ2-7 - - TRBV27 CASSLRGAHEQYF TGTGCCAGCAGTTTACGGGGGGCTCACGAGCAGTACTTC
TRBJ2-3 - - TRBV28 CASSLGAGVSLTDTQYF TGTGCCAGCAGTTTAGGGGCAGGAGTATCTCTCACAGATACGCAGTATTTT